This record concerns one T cell receptor beta chain sequence. This sample was included in a study of blood T cell repertoires in COVID-19. About the research overall: Recovered participants had two consecutive negative NP/OP PCR tests, healthcare professional clearance, or symptom resolution. The study drew acute and convalescent COVID-19 samples from the United States, Italy and Spain.

Adults between roughly 18 and 90 years of age took part from about 24 US areas. From germline, CDR1 is SGHRS and CDR2 YFSETQ. This CDR3 is built from 14 residues. The J segment lost 6 bases and the V segment lost 2 bases, leaving 5 bases of the junction unmatched. Authors' processing steps: Using reference gene primer amplification, nucleated cell counts were estimated. Assay used: immunoSEQ multiplex PCR; TCRdb lists only in-frame clones, some missing. The DNA was the basis for D and trimming; V, J and clone size are from that table. Of about 230,000 clones in the sample, around 85% are singletons; the top ten hold 3.1%.

The clonotype originates from a woman aged 45-59 years in a cohort exposed to, infected with or recovered from COVID-19 (not recorded which). This chain links TRBV5-1 with TRBJ1-1, with 9 nucleotides matching TRBD1. Sequencing used PBMCs or T cells enriched from blood (not recorded which). In DNA form, the CDR3 reads TGCGCCAGCAGCTTAGGACAGGGGTTATCTGAAGCTTTCTTT. Protein sequence: CASSLGQGLSEAFF.